Presented here are 20 T cell receptor beta chains from one specimen sequenced in a study of early T cells in non-severe SARS-CoV-2 infection. One entry per CDR3 protein, called by TCRdb with MiXCR from the 5' RACE reads. The profile covers tens of thousands of distinct CDR3 sequences, with about 11% appearing a single time and around 6.4% taken by the ten largest. Sequencing input: whole blood. These receptors were taken from an adult who was a healthcare worker with PCR-confirmed SARS-CoV-2 infection or an uninfected control (not recorded which).

The chain combines TRBV5-1 with TRBJ2-6; no reliable D call. Per germline, CDR1 SGHRS and CDR2 YFSETQ. V lost 4 bases, J lost 0 bases, and 8 bases lay in between. The CDR3 sequence is 15 residues long. CDR3 sequence (DNA): TGCGCCAGCAGCCCCGCAGGCTCTGGGGCCAACGTCCTGACTTTC. Encoded protein: CASSPAGSGANVLTF.

This clonotype was observed a few times. The chain carries TRBV27 and TRBJ2-6; TRBD2 might be the D (6 bases). The length of the CDR3 is 15 residues. The V end lost 8 bases, the J end lost 4 bases, and 15 bases lay between the germline ends. Germline loops: CDR1 MNHEY, CDR2 SMNVEV (reference sequence). The CDR3 loop reads CASLPGGAGANVLTF. CDR3 in DNA: TGTGCCAGCCTCCCTGGCGGGGCCGGGGCCAACGTCCTGACTTTC.

This clonotype appeared a few times. The chain combines TRBV6-2 or TRBV6-3 with TRBJ1-2; the D gene is possibly TRBD1 (5 bases). The CDR3 extends over 13 amino acids. Germline CDR1 is MNHEY and CDR2 is SVGEGT. V lost 5 bases and J lost 2, with 9 bases in between. For the CDR3, the DNA is TGTGCCAGCAGTCACGACAGAAACTATGGCTACACCTTC. It encodes CASSHDRNYGYTF.

This clonotype appeared many times. CDR3 in amino acids: CASIQGGNTEAFF. The CDR3 DNA reads TGTGCCAGCATCCAGGGCGGGAACACTGAAGCTTTCTTT. The chain links TRBV2 to TRBJ1-1; possibly TRBD1 for D (5 bases). The V gene lost 7 bases and the J gene lost 1 base, with 10 bases spanning the gap. Per germline, CDR1 SNHLY and CDR2 FYNNEI. The CDR3 length is 13 residues.

This clonotype occurred a few times. V and J are TRBV5-3 and TRBJ2-1; a weak D match, TRBD2 (6 bases). TRBV5-3 counts as an open reading frame of uncertain function. The CDR3 is 14 amino acids. Trimming stripped 7 bases from V and 6 bases from J, with 17 bases between. The CDR3 DNA sequence: TGTGCCAGAGGGACTGGACACCGGGCCAATGAGCAGTTCTTC. Protein sequence: CARGTGHRANEQFF.

This clonotype was detected many times. This chain connects TRBV12-3 or TRBV12-4 to TRBJ2-5; 8 bases match TRBD2. The CDR3 extends over 14 amino acids. Trimming at V came to 5 bases and at J to 4 bases, leaving 6 bases not matched to a gene. The CDR3 nucleotides read TGTGCCAGCAGTCCTAGCGGGCCGCGAGAGACCCAGTACTTC. It encodes CASSPSGPRETQYF.

This clonotype was detected a few times. This CDR3 is CASSQVVGSSGTSKADTQYF. For the CDR3, the DNA is TGCGCCAGCAGCCAAGTAGTCGGGTCTTCCGGGACTAGCAAGGCAGATACGCAGTATTTT. This chain connects TRBV4-3 to TRBJ2-3, with 9 nucleotides matching TRBD2. Losses at the gene ends were 1 base for V and 4 bases for J; bases not matched to a gene: 18. This CDR3 contains 20 residues. Germline V CDR1 and CDR2: LGHNA, YSLEER.

This clonotype was seen a few times. V usage is TRBV6-6 and J usage is TRBJ2-5; possibly TRBD2 for D (6 bases). V gave up 2 bases and J gave up 1 base, with 8 bases separating them. The CDR3 extends over 14 amino acids. CDR1 and CDR2 (germline): MNHNY, SVGAGI (reference sequence). The DNA of the CDR3 is TGTGCCAGCAGTTACGAGGGACTCCAAGAGACCCAGTACTTC. Encoded protein: CASSYEGLQETQYF.

There are many counts of this clonotype. This chain links TRBV10-3 with TRBJ2-4; D is possibly TRBD1 (6 bases). This CDR3 contains 16 residues. Trimming took off 3 bases at V and 3 bases at J, with 15 bases between the two ends. Germline CDR1 and CDR2: ENHRY and SYGVKD. DNA of the CDR3: TGTGCCATCAGTGATTCGAGGGCAGGGGTCAAAAACATTCAGTACTTC. Translated, it gives CAISDSRAGVKNIQYF.

This chain connects TRBV11-2 to TRBJ2-7, with D unclear. CDR3 length equals 11 residues. The V gene's germline CDR1 is SGHAT and CDR2 FQNNGV. Trimming removed 5 bases from V and 1 base from J, with 3 bases in between. This chain's CDR3 is CASSASYEQYF. The CDR3 region has the DNA TGTGCCAGCAGCGCGTCCTACGAGCAGTACTTC.

This clonotype has at least ten counts. The rearrangement links TRBV7-9 to TRBJ2-3; D is perhaps TRBD2 (5 bases). Germline values: CDR1 SEHNR, CDR2 FQNEAQ (reference sequence). CDR3 length: 12 residues. V gave up 2 bases and J gave up 6 bases, with 6 bases separating them. The CDR3: CASSLTGDTQYF. The CDR3 nucleotides read TGTGCCAGCAGCTTAACGGGGGATACGCAGTATTTT.

The chain is built from TRBV7-2 and TRBJ2-7; no reliable D call. V was cut by 9 bases and J by 7 bases, with 7 bases left in between. CDR3 length equals 9 residues. From germline, CDR1 is SGHTA and CDR2 FQGNSA. The CDR3 here is CARKWEQYF. The CDR3 region has the DNA TGTGCCAGAAAGTGGGAGCAGTACTTC. Variable domain in full (rest from reference TRBV7-2 and TRBJ2-7): GAGVSQSPSNKVTEKGKDVELRCDPISGHTALYWYRQSLGQGLEFLIYFQGNSAPDKSGLPSDRFSAERTGGSVSTLTIQRTQQEDSAVYLCARKWEQYFGPGTRLTVT.

V gene TRBV27 combines with J gene TRBJ2-3; D is ambiguous. This CDR3 has 13 residues. The germline V gene has CDR1 MNHEY and CDR2 SMNVEV (reference sequence). Trimming took 3 bases from V and 10 from J, leaving 14 bases between them. The CDR3 protein is CASSLSHSSAQYF. CDR3 nucleotides: TGTGCCAGCAGTTTGTCACATAGTAGTGCGCAGTATTTT.

This clonotype was seen ten or more times. The chain combines TRBV3-1 with TRBJ2-7, with D unresolved. In germline, CDR1 is LGHDT, CDR2 YNNKEL (reference sequence). The CDR3 runs 13 residues. V lost 4 bases to trimming and J lost 2 bases, with 9 bases between them. DNA of the CDR3: TGTGCCAGCAGCCCCAGATTGGCCTACGAGCAGTACTTC. Protein product: CASSPRLAYEQYF.

The CDR3 loop reads CASGSGRGTDTQYF. CDR3 coding DNA: TGTGCCAGCGGAAGTGGAAGGGGCACAGATACGCAGTATTTT. This chain links TRBV12-3 or TRBV12-4 with TRBJ2-3; D is uncertain. Trimming removed 8 bases from V and 1 base from J, with 13 bases in between. The CDR3 has 14 residues.

As regards this clonotype: The junction differs from germline at one of its ends, possibly a read error. The chain has TRBV7-6 and TRBJ2-1; 7 nucleotides match TRBD2. The CDR3 loop spans 16 amino acids. Germline V CDR1 and CDR2: SGHVS, FNYEAQ. CDR3 protein: CASSLPGGRGYNEQSF. The CDR3 DNA is TGTGCCAGCAGCTTACCCGGCGGGAGAGGTTACAATGAGCAGTCCTTC.

In this sample, this clonotype turned up a few times. This chain joins TRBV20-1 and TRBJ2-7; 7 positions agree with TRBD2. The CDR3 spans 14 residues. CDR1 DFQATT and CDR2 SNEGSKA come from the germline V gene (reference sequence). V was pared by 5 bases and J by 3 bases, with 10 bases of the junction left unmatched. The DNA of the CDR3 is TGCAGTGCTTCCCGGTCTAGCGGTCTCTACGAGCAGTACTTC. It translates to CSASRSSGLYEQYF.

The rearrangement uses TRBV5-6 and TRBJ1-1, with D unclear. The CDR3 has 15 amino acids. The V gene's germline CDR1 is SGHDT and CDR2 YYEEEE. The V gene lost 7 bases and the J gene lost 4 bases, with 20 bases spanning the gap. This chain's CDR3 is CASSRRRDRSTEAFF. As DNA, the CDR3 is TGTGCCAGCTCAAGACGACGGGATCGAAGCACTGAAGCTTTCTTT. The full variable domain, completed using reference TRBV5-6 and TRBJ1-1, is DAGVTQSPTHLIKTRGQQVTLRCSPKSGHDTVSWYQQALGQGPQFIFQYYEEEERQRGNFPDRFSGHQFPNYSSELNVNALLLGDSALYLCASSRRRDRSTEAFFGQGTRLTVV.

There are many counts of this clonotype. This chain joins TRBV7-9 and TRBJ1-1; maybe TRBD1 (5 bases). The V gene lost 5 bases and the J gene lost 5 bases, with 18 bases spanning the gap. The CDR3 totals 15 residues. Looked up from germline, CDR1 is SEHNR and CDR2 is FQNEAQ (reference sequence). The CDR3 loop reads CASSPRGGGSTEAFF. The CDR3 nucleotides read TGTGCCAGCAGCCCGAGGGGCGGTGGATCGACTGAAGCTTTCTTT.

This chain links TRBV2 with TRBJ2-1, with TRBD2 matching over 15 bases. After removal of 6 bases from V and 2 bases from J, the junction contained 8 bases not matched to a gene. The CDR3 runs 18 residues. Germline V gene data show CDR1 as SNHLY and CDR2 as FYNNEI. The CDR3 protein is CASRSGLAGGWTYNEQFF. In DNA, the CDR3 is TGTGCCAGCAGATCGGGACTAGCGGGAGGATGGACCTACAATGAGCAGTTCTTC.